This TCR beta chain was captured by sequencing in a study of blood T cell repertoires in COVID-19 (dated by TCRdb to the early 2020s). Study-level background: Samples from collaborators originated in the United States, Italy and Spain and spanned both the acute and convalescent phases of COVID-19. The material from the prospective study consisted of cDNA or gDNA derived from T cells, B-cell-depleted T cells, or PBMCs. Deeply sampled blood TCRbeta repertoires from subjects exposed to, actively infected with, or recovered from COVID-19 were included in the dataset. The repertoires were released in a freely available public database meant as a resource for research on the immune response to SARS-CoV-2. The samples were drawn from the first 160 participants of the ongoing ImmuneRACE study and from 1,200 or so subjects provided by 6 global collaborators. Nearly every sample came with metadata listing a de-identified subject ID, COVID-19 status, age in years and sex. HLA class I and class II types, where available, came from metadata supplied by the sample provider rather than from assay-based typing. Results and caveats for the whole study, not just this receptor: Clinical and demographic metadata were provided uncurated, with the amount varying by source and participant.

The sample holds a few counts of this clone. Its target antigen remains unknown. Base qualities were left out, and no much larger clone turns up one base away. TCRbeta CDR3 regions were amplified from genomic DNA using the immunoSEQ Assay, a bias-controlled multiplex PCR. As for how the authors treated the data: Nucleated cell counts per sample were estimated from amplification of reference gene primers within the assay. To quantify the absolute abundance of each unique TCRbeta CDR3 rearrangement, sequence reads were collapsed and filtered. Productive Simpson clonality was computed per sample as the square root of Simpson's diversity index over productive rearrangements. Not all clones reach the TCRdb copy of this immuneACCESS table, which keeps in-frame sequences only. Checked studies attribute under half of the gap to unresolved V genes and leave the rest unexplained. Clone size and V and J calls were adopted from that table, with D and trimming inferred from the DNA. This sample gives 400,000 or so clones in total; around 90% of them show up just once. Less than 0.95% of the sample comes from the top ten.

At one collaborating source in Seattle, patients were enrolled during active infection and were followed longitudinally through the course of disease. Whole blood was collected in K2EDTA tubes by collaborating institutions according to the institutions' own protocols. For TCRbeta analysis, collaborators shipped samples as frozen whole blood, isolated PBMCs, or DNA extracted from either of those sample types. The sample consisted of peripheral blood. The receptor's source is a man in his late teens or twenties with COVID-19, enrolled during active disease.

The CDR3 sequence is CASSRERDTEAFF. The bases read TGCGCCAGCAGTCGTGAGAGGGACACTGAAGCTTTCTTT. The rearranged chain carries TRBV23-1 and TRBJ1-1, with the identity of the D gene unclear. TRBV23-1 is an ORF for which the function is uncertain. At the junction V is shortened by 4 bases and J by 3 bases, with 9 bases in between. Its CDR3 holds 13 amino acids, cysteine through phenylalanine. The DNA shown is the 39-base CDR3, in frame from base 1.